The source of this T cell receptor beta chain is a study of T cell responses to AZD1222 COVID-19 vaccine. Study results and caveats: Among spike-specific TCRs, nearly half reportedly target unmutated variant regions. Clonal diversity was possibly underestimated, and the donors were mostly white British, with more females. After the peak T cell response, and only then, were repertoires sampled.

As regards this clone: Antigen: not known.

Per the germline V gene, CDR1 is LGHDT and CDR2 is YNNKEL (reference sequence). Trimming stripped 1 base from V and 7 bases from J, with 16 bases between. The length of the CDR3 is 15 residues. The method was immunoSEQ multiplex PCR; TCRdb's version includes in-frame clones alone and lacks a portion of them. The data contain roughly 150,000 clones, almost 95% of them seen just once; the ten biggest clones take up about a tenth. This sequence joins TRBV3-1 (or the pseudogene TRBV3-2) and TRBJ1-2; D is unresolved. This receptor was taken from an adult who received the AZD1222 COVID-19 vaccine. The source was peripheral blood, collected 28 days after the second AZD1222 dose. The CDR3 sequence is CASSQVSDRPLGYTF. The DNA of the CDR3 is TGTGCCAGCAGCCAAGTGTCCGACCGACCTCTTGGCTACACCTTC.